This T cell receptor beta chain derives from a study of T-cell memory formation after mild COVID-19. Across the study: TCR clusters were mostly donor specific.

V was clipped by 7 bases and J by 5 bases; unmatched bases: 7. CDR1 SQVTM and CDR2 ANQGSEA come from the germline V gene. The CDR3 sequence is 12 residues long. Concerning this clonotype: Its antigen is not known.

TCR alpha and TCR beta cDNA libraries carrying sample barcodes and UMIs were produced by 5'RACE using constant-segment primers. TCRdb re-analysed the 5' RACE reads in MiXCR, keeping a single row per CDR3 protein. The table shows 450,000 to 650,000 distinct CDR3 sequences, with over 20% occurring only once. Findings of the study overall: That cross-reactive memory joined was suggested by some responding clones appearing in pre-infection memory.

The chain recombines TRBV29-1 with TRBJ1-2; TRBD1 matches 7 bases. The sequenced sample consisted of PBMCs or a T cell subset sorted from them (not recorded which). This TCR was recovered from an adult woman who had mild COVID-19 (a few samples of this study predate the infection). Cell type and time point are not known. CDR3 bases: TGCAGCGGATCTACAGGGGCATATGGCTACACCTTC. This translates into CSGSTGAYGYTF.